These 10 T cell receptor beta chains originate from one sample sequenced in a study of T cells after yellow fever vaccination. TCRdb re-analysed the 5' RACE reads in MiXCR, keeping a single row per CDR3 protein. The profile shows over 110,000 distinct CDR3 sequences, roughly 8% of them singletons. Specimen: CD4+ T cells sorted from PBMCs, collected 5 days after the yellow fever booster vaccination. The receptors derive from a man in his thirties or forties who received the YFV17D yellow fever vaccine.

The sample holds many counts of this clonotype. V usage is TRBV29-1 and J usage is TRBJ2-1; maybe TRBD2 (6 bases). V was trimmed by 3 bases and J by 3 bases, leaving 6 bases between them. The CDR3 runs to 12 residues. Per the germline V gene, CDR1 is SQVTM and CDR2 is ANQGSEA. CDR3 loop: CSVDGSYNEQFF. CDR3 sequence (DNA): TGCAGCGTTGACGGGAGCTACAATGAGCAGTTCTTC.

The rearrangement links TRBV5-4 to TRBJ2-7, with 8 nucleotides matching TRBD2. CDR1 and CDR2 from the germline V gene are SGHNT and YYREEE (reference sequence). The CDR3 sequence is 16 residues long. Trimming at V came to 4 bases and at J to 2 bases, leaving 11 bases not matched to a gene. As DNA, the CDR3 is TGTGCCAGCAGCCCTGGAACTAGCGGAGAGACCTACGAGCAGTACTTC. Translated: CASSPGTSGETYEQYF. Full variable domain (missing parts from reference TRBV5-4 and TRBJ2-7): ETGVTQSPTHLIKTRGQQVTLRCSSQSGHNTVSWYQQALGQGPQFIFQYYREEENGRGNFPPRFSGLQFPNYSSELNVNALELDDSALYLCASSPGTSGETYEQYFGPGTRLTVT.

This clonotype was counted ten times or more. The chain recombines TRBV20-1 with TRBJ2-2; the D call may be TRBD1 or TRBD2 (7 bases each). The CDR3 is 15 residues long. V was clipped by 3 bases and J by 4 bases, with 15 bases between them. The germline gives CDR1 DFQATT, CDR2 SNEGSKA (reference sequence). The CDR3 DNA is TGCAGTGCTAGCAGGGGGGGCGCGGGCACCGGGGAGCTGTTTTTT. As protein: CSASRGGAGTGELFF.

Points on this clonotype: This may arise from a read error, as a much more abundant clone is one base away. The chain couples TRBV11-2 to TRBJ2-7; 12 nucleotides line up with TRBD2. The CDR3 totals 15 residues. The germline V gene encodes CDR1 SGHAT and CDR2 FQNNGV. This CDR3 is CDSSSGLAGRDEQYF. CDR3 in DNA: TGTGACAGCAGCTCTGGACTAGCGGGAAGAGACGAGCAGTACTTC.

There are many counts of this clonotype. This sequence joins TRBV6-2 or TRBV6-3 and TRBJ2-1, with 11 bases lining up with TRBD2. The CDR3 is made up of 15 amino acids. Germline V gives CDR1 MNHEY, CDR2 SVGEGT. The ends lost 5 bases at V and 12 bases at J; junction bases unmatched: 12. The CDR3 loop is CASSARLAGREGQFF. CDR3 in DNA: TGTGCCAGCAGTGCCCGACTAGCGGGAAGGGAAGGGCAGTTCTTC.

This clonotype was counted many times. The chain is built from TRBV7-8 and TRBJ2-3; possible D gene TRBD2, 6 bases. CDR1 is SGHVS, CDR2 FQNEAQ, per germline. V was shortened by 3 bases and J by 6 bases, with 22 bases between the two germline ends. This CDR3 has 17 amino acids. In DNA form, the CDR3 reads TGTGCCAGCAGCTTCTGGTCGCGGGACGTCGGAGGGGATACGCAGTATTTT. It encodes CASSFWSRDVGGDTQYF.

In this sample, this clonotype turned up many times. This chain connects TRBV12-3 or TRBV12-4 to TRBJ2-5, with D tentatively TRBD1 (5 bases). The CDR3 runs to 12 residues. Trimming left V 11 bases short and J 7 bases short, with 17 bases between. CDR3 amino acids: CASGNSGGTQYF. CDR3 DNA sequence: TGTGCCTCAGGGAATTCGGGCGGGACCCAGTACTTC.

This clonotype has only one observation. A much larger clone differs from this one at a single base, so this may be a read error. V gene TRBV27 combines with J gene TRBJ1-1; 7 positions agree with TRBD1. CDR1 MNHEY and CDR2 SMNVEV come from the germline V gene (reference sequence). This CDR3 is built from 16 residues. The DNA of the CDR3 is TGTGTCAGCAGAACCTTTCCCGGATCAGGGGGGACTGAAGCTTTCTTT. This sequence encodes CVSRTFPGSGGTEAFF.

This clonotype was detected only a few times. CDR3 protein: CATSDFHRGGSNQPQHF. CDR3 nucleotides: TGTGCCACCAGTGATTTCCATCGGGGTGGGAGCAATCAGCCCCAGCATTTT. The chain uses TRBV24-1 and TRBJ1-5; D call uncertain. Trimming cost V 1 base and J 1 base, with 13 bases left between them. The germline V gene encodes CDR1 KGHDR and CDR2 SFDVKD. This CDR3 region has 17 residues.

This clonotype appeared many times. The chain recombines TRBV13 with TRBJ1-2; 11 nucleotides align to TRBD1. This CDR3 is 17 amino acids long. CDR1 and CDR2 from the germline V gene are PRHDT and FYEKMQ (reference sequence). The trim removed 0 bases at V and 3 bases at J, leaving 6 bases unmatched. DNA for the CDR3: TGTGCCAGCAGCTTAGGTGGACAGGGGGCGTCGGACTATGGCTACACCTTC. Its translation is CASSLGGQGASDYGYTF.